These 12 T cell receptor beta chains were all obtained from the same sample, sequenced in a study of blood T cells in healthy people across ages. The use of a sample-barcoded 5' primer and a J-beta primer mix characterized a second PCR of about 7 to 12 cycles. One entry per CDR3 protein, called by TCRdb with MiXCR from the 5' RACE reads. The repertoire holds 550,000 to 750,000 distinct CDR3 sequences, around 21% seen once, with 3.5% to 4% in the top ten. Sequenced: blood. These receptor sequences come from a man aged 65 to 85 in good health.

V and J are TRBV20-1 and TRBJ2-7; tentative D call: TRBD2 (5 bases). Per the germline V gene, CDR1 is DFQATT and CDR2 is SNEGSKA (reference sequence). This CDR3 spans 14 amino acids. Trimming stripped 3 bases from V and 4 bases from J, with 16 bases between. As DNA, the CDR3 is TGCAGTGCTAGGAGAACGGGAACGAGGTACGAGCAGTACTTC. Translated, it gives CSARRTGTRYEQYF.

This clonotype was picked up many times. The V gene is TRBV7-8, the J gene TRBJ2-1; D remains ambiguous. The CDR3 runs 16 residues. Germline assignment: CDR1 SGHVS and CDR2 FQNEAQ. The V gene lost 0 bases and the J gene lost 5 bases, with 14 bases spanning the gap. CDR3 loop: CASSLAGITDHNEQFF. CDR3 coding DNA: TGTGCCAGCAGCTTAGCGGGAATTACGGATCACAATGAGCAGTTCTTC.

This clonotype was seen a handful of times. The chain uses TRBV29-1 and TRBJ1-3, with 8 bases aligning to TRBD1. The CDR3 totals 14 residues. The germline CDR1 and CDR2 sequences are SQVTM and ANQGSEA. Unmatched junction bases numbered 1, after V lost 3 bases and J lost 0 bases. The CDR3 bases are TGCAGCGTTGACGGGACAGGCTCTGGAAACACCATATATTTT. Translated: CSVDGTGSGNTIYF.

This clonotype was seen a handful of times. The V call is TRBV7-3, the J call TRBJ2-1; D remains unclear. Germline V lookup: CDR1 SGHTA, CDR2 FQGTGA. Trimming removed 3 bases at V and 0 bases at J, with 9 bases between. CDR3 size: 15 residues. Written as DNA, the CDR3 is TGTGCCAGCAGCTTCGGGCAATCCTCCTACAATGAGCAGTTCTTC. Translation: CASSFGQSSYNEQFF.

In the case of this clonotype: A junction boundary mismatches the germline segment, possibly from a read error. CDR3 residues: CASSLGPSGSHKVETGEPFF. In DNA form, the CDR3 reads TGTGCCAGCAGCTTGGGCCCTAGCGGGAGCCATAAGGTGGAGACCGGGGAGCCGTTTTTT. The V call is TRBV5-6, the J call TRBJ2-2; 10 nucleotides agree with TRBD2. Germline CDR1 SGHDT, CDR2 YYEEEE. The CDR3 is 20 amino acids. The variable domain in full, completed from reference TRBV5-6 and TRBJ2-2, reads DAGVTQSPTHLIKTRGQQVTLRCSPKSGHDTVSWYQQALGQGPQFIFQYYEEEERQRGNFPDRFSGHQFPNYSSELNVNALLLGDSALYLCASSLGPSGSHKVETGEPFFGEGSRLTVL.

The rearrangement uses TRBV20-1 and TRBJ2-4; D unresolved. The CDR3 contains 14 residues. Trimming removed 0 bases from V and 8 bases from J, with 14 bases in between. The germline CDR1 and CDR2 sequences are DFQATT and SNEGSKA (reference sequence). CDR3 amino acids: CSARDPAVEDIQYF. As DNA, the CDR3 is TGCAGTGCTAGAGATCCAGCAGTTGAGGACATTCAGTACTTC.

This clonotype was found many times. The V and J genes are TRBV6-2 or TRBV6-3 and TRBJ1-1; 7 bases align to TRBD1. The V and J ends lost 5 bases and 6 bases, in that order; junction bases with no gene match: 3. Germline V gene lookup returns CDR1 MNHEY and CDR2 SVGEGT. The CDR3 runs to 12 residues. The CDR3 DNA follows: TGTGCCAGCAGTCCAGGGACAGCTGAAGCTTTCTTT. Residues: CASSPGTAEAFF.

This clonotype was counted a few times. This chain joins TRBV3-1 and TRBJ2-2; maybe TRBD2 (5 bases). V was cut by 1 base and J by 0 bases, with 15 bases left in between. The CDR3 runs to 18 residues. CDR1 LGHDT and CDR2 YNNKEL come from the germline V gene (reference sequence). The CDR3 bases are TGTGCCAGCAGCCAAGGGCACGGGAAAGGCCCGAACACCGGGGAGCTGTTTTTT. This encodes CASSQGHGKGPNTGELFF.

In the case of this clonotype: Mismatch with germline at one junction end may stem from a read error. The CDR3 DNA follows: TGTGCCAGCAGTGGCGGGACTAGCGGGAGTAATGAGCAGTTCTTC. Translation gives CASSGGTSGSNEQFF. This chain connects TRBV10-1 to TRBJ2-5; 14 bases are a match to TRBD2. The last part of the DNA fits TRBJ2-1 better; the J call may be wrong. The CDR3 is 15 amino acids. Germline V gene sequence: CDR1 WNHNN, CDR2 SYGVQD (reference sequence).

This clonotype was counted ten times or more. The rearrangement joins TRBV28 to TRBJ2-5; D is possibly TRBD1 (5 bases). Trimming cost V 8 bases and J 2 bases, with 15 bases left between them. The CDR3 covers 14 residues. Germline V lookup: CDR1 MDHEN, CDR2 SYDVKM. CDR3: CASSRRQIQETQYF. CDR3 bases: TGTGCCAGCTCCCGGAGACAGATACAAGAGACCCAGTACTTC. Full variable domain (remainder filled in from reference TRBV28 and TRBJ2-5): DVKVTQSSRYLVKRTGEKVFLECVQDMDHENMFWYRQDPGLGLRLIYFSYDVKMKEKGDIPEGYSVSREKKERFSLILESASTNQTSMYLCASSRRQIQETQYFGPGTRLLVL.

This clonotype was recorded once. This chain uses TRBV11-2 with TRBJ1-1, with D uncertain. Germline V gene sequence: CDR1 SGHAT, CDR2 FQNNGV. Trimming left V 7 bases short and J 4 bases short, with 13 bases between. The CDR3 contains 13 residues. The CDR3 spells CASTRVSGTEAFF. CDR3 sequence (DNA): TGTGCCAGCACCCGAGTATCGGGCACTGAAGCTTTCTTT. The full variable domain, completed using reference TRBV11-2 and TRBJ1-1, is EAGVAQSPRYKIIEKRQSVAFWCNPISGHATLYWYQQILGQGPKLLIQFQNNGVVDDSQLPKDRFSAERLKGVDSTLKIQPAKLEDSAVYLCASTRVSGTEAFFGQGTRLTVV.

The rearrangement uses TRBV11-2 and TRBJ2-2, with 8 positions matching TRBD2. The CDR3 extends over 19 amino acids. The V and J ends lost 4 bases and 5 bases, in that order; junction bases with no gene match: 18. CDR1 and CDR2 (germline): SGHAT, FQNNGV. The DNA of the CDR3 is TGTGCCAGCAGCTCACCCTCGAGTAGAAGCGGGAGTTTTACCGGGGAGCTGTTTTTT. It specifies CASSSPSSRSGSFTGELFF.